Listed below are T cell receptor beta chains from one sample, sequenced in a study of blood T cells in healthy people across ages. TCRdb re-called the 5' RACE reads with MiXCR, one entry per CDR3 protein. The data show 700,000 or so distinct CDR3 sequences, with about a fifth seen just once and under 25% held by the top ten. The sequenced sample was blood. These receptors were obtained from a man between 70 and 80 years old in good health. The CDR3 runs from the conserved cysteine through the conserved F or W. The D gene is left open where the match is weak. Where a row states a size, it is once, few, many or the class of an expanded clone; other rows omit it.

j_call | clone_size | d_call | v_call | cdr3_aa | cdr3_nt
TRBJ1-2 | many | NA | TRBV28 | CASSVLASDYGYTF | TGTGCCAGCAGTGTCCTTGCCTCGGACTATGGCTACACCTTC
TRBJ2-5 | NA | TRBD1 | TRBV12-3/TRBV12-4 | CASSPMTGMETQYF | TGTGCCAGCAGTCCCATGACAGGGATGGAGACCCAGTACTTC
TRBJ2-3 | NA | NA | TRBV6-1 | CASSGDRPGAGGTDTQYF | TGTGCCAGCAGTGGCGACCGACCGGGGGCGGGAGGCACAGATACGCAGTATTTT
TRBJ1-1 | few | NA | TRBV5-5 | CASSLQPATEAFF | TGTGCCAGCAGCTTACAGCCGGCCACTGAAGCTTTCTTT
TRBJ1-4 | many | NA | TRBV29-1 | CSVEAQGPKLFF | TGCAGCGTTGAAGCCCAGGGGCCAAAACTGTTTTTT
TRBJ2-5 | NA | NA | TRBV20-1 | CSARGQGQETQYF | TGCAGTGCTAGGGGGCAGGGCCAAGAGACCCAGTACTTC
TRBJ2-3 | few | NA | TRBV29-1 | CSVAWDLSTDTQYF | TGCAGCGTGGCGTGGGACCTTAGCACAGATACGCAGTATTTT
TRBJ1-1 | NA | NA | TRBV12-3/TRBV12-4 | CASNPGGTYMNTEAFF | TGTGCCAGCAACCCCGGCGGGACCTACATGAACACTGAAGCTTTCTTT
TRBJ2-3 | few | TRBD2 | TRBV4-3 | CASSQDPNSGTTYTQYF | TGCGCCAGCAGCCAAGATCCAAATAGCGGGACAACATATACGCAGTATTTT
TRBJ2-7 | NA | TRBD2 | TRBV4-2 | CASSHGTSGNYEQYF | TGTGCCAGCAGCCATGGGACTAGCGGAAACTACGAGCAGTACTTC
TRBJ2-7 | NA | NA | TRBV5-6 | CASSLVDSREYEQYF | TGTGCCAGCAGCTTAGTCGATAGCAGAGAGTACGAGCAGTACTTC
TRBJ2-4 | few | NA | TRBV12-3/TRBV12-4 | CASSSWEVVQNIQYF | TGTGCCAGCAGCTCCTGGGAGGTTGTTCAAAACATTCAGTACTTC
TRBJ1-2 | NA | TRBD1 | TRBV11-2 | CACSRQGVIYGYTF | TGTGCCTGCAGCCGACAGGGGGTGATCTATGGCTACACCTTC
TRBJ2-3 | NA | TRBD2 | TRBV20-1 | CSATSPGLAGIITDTQYF | TGCAGTGCTACTTCTCCGGGACTAGCGGGGATTATCACAGATACGCAGTATTTT
TRBJ2-4 | NA | TRBD2 | TRBV3-1 | CASSPLLGSGGPSKNIQYF | TGTGCCAGCAGCCCTCTCCTAGGGAGCGGGGGGCCTTCCAAAAACATTCAGTACTTC
TRBJ2-7 | NA | NA | TRBV29-1 | CSSQDNSYEQYF | TGCAGCTCCCAGGACAACTCCTACGAGCAGTACTTC
TRBJ1-5 | NA | NA | TRBV7-2 | CASSLNLNQPQHF | TGTGCCAGCAGCTTAAACCTCAATCAGCCCCAGCATTTT
TRBJ1-1 | NA | NA | TRBV7-9 | CASSLEVKGTLGTEAFF | TGTGCCAGCAGCTTAGAGGTGAAGGGCACCCTGGGCACTGAAGCTTTCTTT
TRBJ2-2 | many | TRBD2 | TRBV7-8 | CASSLSGANTGELFF | TGTGCCAGCAGCTTGAGCGGGGCGAACACCGGGGAGCTGTTTTTT
TRBJ2-2 | many | NA | TRBV10-1 | CASSGQLTGELFF | TGCGCCAGCAGCGGACAGCTCACCGGGGAGCTGTTTTTT
TRBJ2-1 | NA | NA | TRBV4-1 | CASSQPFEGNEQFF | TGCGCCAGCAGCCAACCATTTGAGGGAAATGAGCAGTTCTTC
TRBJ2-1 | few | NA | TRBV20-1 | CSARADRLAYNEQFF | TGCAGTGCTAGAGCAGACAGGTTGGCCTACAATGAGCAGTTCTTC
TRBJ2-7 | few | NA | TRBV7-8 | CASSLVWRTYEQYF | TGTGCCAGCAGCCTGGTGTGGAGGACCTACGAGCAGTACTTC
TRBJ1-1 | NA | TRBD1 | TRBV10-3 | CAISRTGPLNTEAFF | TGTGCCATCAGTAGGACAGGTCCATTGAACACTGAAGCTTTCTTT
TRBJ2-3 | NA | TRBD2 | TRBV2 | CASSTSGGRGDTQYF | TGTGCCAGCAGCACTAGCGGGGGACGGGGAGATACGCAGTATTTT
TRBJ1-1 | NA | NA | TRBV11-1 | CASSFEVSGSAMNTEAFF | TGTGCCAGCAGCTTTGAAGTATCGGGGTCGGCCATGAACACTGAAGCTTTCTTT
TRBJ1-3 | few | NA | TRBV7-2 | CASSLALGATIYF | TGTGCCAGCAGCTTAGCATTAGGGGCCACCATATATTTT
TRBJ1-1 | few | TRBD1 | TRBV6-2/TRBV6-3 | CASSYDRVTFF | TGTGCCAGCAGTTACGACAGGGTGACTTTCTTT
TRBJ2-3 | NA | NA | TRBV20-1 | CSAHPGQGGTDTQYF | TGCAGTGCCCATCCGGGGCAGGGCGGCACAGATACGCAGTATTTT
TRBJ2-1 | NA | TRBD2 | TRBV20-1 | CSARTSSRSYNEQFF | TGCAGTGCCAGGACTAGCTCGAGGTCCTACAATGAGCAGTTCTTC
TRBJ2-3 | NA | TRBD1 | TRBV24-1 | CATSSEDRASTDTQYF | TGTGCCACCAGTTCCGAGGACAGGGCTAGCACAGATACGCAGTATTTT
TRBJ1-1 | few | TRBD1 | TRBV20-1 | CSAKDRLVNTEAFF | TGCAGTGCAAAGGACAGGCTTGTGAACACTGAAGCTTTCTTT
TRBJ1-2 | many | NA | TRBV29-1 | CSVGGYTF | TGCAGCGTTGGAGGCTACACCTTC
TRBJ2-6 | few | TRBD2 | TRBV20-1 | CSARSGGIASGANVLTF | TGCAGTGCTAGGTCCGGGGGGATAGCCTCTGGGGCCAACGTCCTGACTTTC
TRBJ2-1 | NA | NA | TRBV6-2/TRBV6-3 | CASSGFSYNEQFF | TGTGCCAGCTCAGGGTTCTCCTACAATGAGCAGTTCTTC
TRBJ1-4 | few | NA | TRBV6-6 | CASIPGQGTTNEKLFF | TGTGCCAGCATCCCAGGGCAGGGAACAACTAATGAAAAACTGTTTTTT
TRBJ2-1 | many | NA | TRBV11-3 | CASSFSTTDEQFF | TGTGCCAGCAGCTTTTCCACGACGGATGAGCAGTTCTTC
TRBJ1-1 | many | NA | TRBV5-1 | CASSFPLGRDPGTEAFF | TGCGCCAGCAGCTTCCCCCTCGGACGGGATCCCGGCACTGAAGCTTTCTTT
TRBJ1-6 | NA | NA | TRBV6-1 | CASSEQQRQVGNSPLHF | TGTGCCAGCAGTGAACAGCAACGACAGGTTGGAAATTCACCCCTCCACTTT
TRBJ2-1 | few | TRBD2 | TRBV7-2 | CSSLDGRANEQFF | TGCAGCAGCTTAGACGGGAGGGCCAATGAGCAGTTCTTC
TRBJ2-2 | NA | TRBD2 | TRBV12-3/TRBV12-4 | CAANQREAATGELFF | TGTGCCGCAAATCAGCGGGAGGCGGCCACCGGGGAGCTGTTTTTT